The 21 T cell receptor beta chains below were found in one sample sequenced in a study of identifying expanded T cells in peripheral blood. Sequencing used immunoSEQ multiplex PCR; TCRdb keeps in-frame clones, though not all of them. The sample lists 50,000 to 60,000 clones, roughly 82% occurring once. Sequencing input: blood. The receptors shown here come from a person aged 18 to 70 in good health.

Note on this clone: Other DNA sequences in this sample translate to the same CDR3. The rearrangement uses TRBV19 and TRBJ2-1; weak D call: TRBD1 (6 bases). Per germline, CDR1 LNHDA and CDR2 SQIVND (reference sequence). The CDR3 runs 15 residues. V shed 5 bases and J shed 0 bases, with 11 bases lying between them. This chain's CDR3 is CASSPDRSSYNEQFF. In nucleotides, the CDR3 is TGTGCCAGTAGTCCAGACAGGAGCTCCTACAATGAGCAGTTCTTC. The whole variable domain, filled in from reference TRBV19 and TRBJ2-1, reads DGGITQSPKYLFRKEGQNVTLSCEQNLNHDAMYWYRQDPGQGLRLIYYSQIVNDFQKGDIAEGYSVSREKKESFPLTVTSAQKNPTAFYLCASSPDRSSYNEQFFGPGTRLTVL.

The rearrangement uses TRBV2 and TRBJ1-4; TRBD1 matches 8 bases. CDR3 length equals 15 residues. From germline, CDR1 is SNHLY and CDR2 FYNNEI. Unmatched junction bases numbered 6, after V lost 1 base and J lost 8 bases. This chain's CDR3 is CASSEGGQGGEKLFF. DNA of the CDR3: TGTGCCAGCAGTGAAGGAGGACAGGGCGGAGAAAAACTGTTTTTT.

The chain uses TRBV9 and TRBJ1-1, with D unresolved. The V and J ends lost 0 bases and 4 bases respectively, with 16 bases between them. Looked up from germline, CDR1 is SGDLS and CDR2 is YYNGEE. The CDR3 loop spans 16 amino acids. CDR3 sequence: CASSVGNGQVATEAFF. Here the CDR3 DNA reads TGTGCCAGCAGCGTAGGGAACGGCCAGGTTGCCACTGAAGCTTTCTTT. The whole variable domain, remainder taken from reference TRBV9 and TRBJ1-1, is DSGVTQTPKHLITATGQRVTLRCSPRSGDLSVYWYQQSLDQGLQFLIQYYNGEERAKGNILERFSAQQFPDLHSELNLSSLELGDSALYFCASSVGNGQVATEAFFGQGTRLTVV.

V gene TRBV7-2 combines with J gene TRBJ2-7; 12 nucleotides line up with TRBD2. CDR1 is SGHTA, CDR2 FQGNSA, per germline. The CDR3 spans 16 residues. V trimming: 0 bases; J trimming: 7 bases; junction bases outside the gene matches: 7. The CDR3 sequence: CASSLAGTSGLREQYF. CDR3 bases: TGTGCCAGCAGCTTAGCGGGGACTAGCGGGTTGCGGGAGCAGTACTTC.

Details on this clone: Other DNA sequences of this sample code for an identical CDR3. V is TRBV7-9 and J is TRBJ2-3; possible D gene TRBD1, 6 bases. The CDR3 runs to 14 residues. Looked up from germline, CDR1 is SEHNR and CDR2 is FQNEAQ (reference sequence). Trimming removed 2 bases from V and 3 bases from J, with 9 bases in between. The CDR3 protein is CASSLSTGTDTQYF. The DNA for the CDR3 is TGTGCCAGCAGCTTATCCACAGGGACAGATACGCAGTATTTT.

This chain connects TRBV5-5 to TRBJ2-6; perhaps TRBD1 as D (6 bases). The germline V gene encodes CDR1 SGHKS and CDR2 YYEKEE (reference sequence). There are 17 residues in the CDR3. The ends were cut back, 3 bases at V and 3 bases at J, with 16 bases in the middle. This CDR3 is CASSYLGSGVGANVLTF. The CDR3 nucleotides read TGTGCCAGCAGCTACCTCGGGTCAGGGGTTGGGGCCAACGTCCTGACTTTC.

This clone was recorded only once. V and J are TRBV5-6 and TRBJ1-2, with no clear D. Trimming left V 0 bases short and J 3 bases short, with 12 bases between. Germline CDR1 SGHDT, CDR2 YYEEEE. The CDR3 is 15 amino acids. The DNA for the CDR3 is TGTGCCAGCAGCTTGGGTTCGGTCGACTACTATGGCTACACCTTC. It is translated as CASSLGSVDYYGYTF.

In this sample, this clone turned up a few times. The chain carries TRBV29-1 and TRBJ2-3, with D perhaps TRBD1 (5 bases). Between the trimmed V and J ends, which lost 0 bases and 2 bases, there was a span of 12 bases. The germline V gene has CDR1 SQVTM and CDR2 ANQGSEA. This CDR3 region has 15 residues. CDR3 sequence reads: CSVEEQQGATDTQYF. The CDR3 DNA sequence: TGCAGCGTTGAAGAGCAGCAAGGGGCCACAGATACGCAGTATTTT.

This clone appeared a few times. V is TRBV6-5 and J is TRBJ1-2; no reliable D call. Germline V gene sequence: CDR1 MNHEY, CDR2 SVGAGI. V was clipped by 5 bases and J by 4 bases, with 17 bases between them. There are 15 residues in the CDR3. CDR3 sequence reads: CASSQEKAMGYGYTF. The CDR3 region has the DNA TGTGCCAGCAGTCAGGAAAAAGCCATGGGCTATGGCTACACCTTC.

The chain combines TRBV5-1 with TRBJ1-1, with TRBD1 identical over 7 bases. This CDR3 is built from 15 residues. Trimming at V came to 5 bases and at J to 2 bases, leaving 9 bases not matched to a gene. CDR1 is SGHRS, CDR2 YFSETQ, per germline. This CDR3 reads CASRPNTGVNTEAFF. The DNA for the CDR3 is TGCGCCAGCAGGCCGAATACAGGGGTCAACACTGAAGCTTTCTTT.

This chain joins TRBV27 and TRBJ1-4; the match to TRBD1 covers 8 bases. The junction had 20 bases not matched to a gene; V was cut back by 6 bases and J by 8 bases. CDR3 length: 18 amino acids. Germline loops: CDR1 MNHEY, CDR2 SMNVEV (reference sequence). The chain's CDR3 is CASSPGPALGQGGEKLFF. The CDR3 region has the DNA TGTGCCAGCAGCCCTGGGCCCGCCCTCGGACAGGGAGGGGAAAAACTGTTTTTT.

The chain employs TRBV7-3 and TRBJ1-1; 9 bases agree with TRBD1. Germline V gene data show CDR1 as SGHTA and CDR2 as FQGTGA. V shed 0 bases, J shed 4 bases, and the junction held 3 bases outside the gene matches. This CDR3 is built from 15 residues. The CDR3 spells CASSLTPDRGTEAFF. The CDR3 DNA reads TGTGCCAGCAGCTTAACCCCGGACAGGGGCACTGAAGCTTTCTTT.

CDR3 DNA sequence: TGTGCCAGCAAATCTCTAGGGAACACTGAAGCTTTCTTT. This sequence encodes CASKSLGNTEAFF. The genes are TRBV6-1 and TRBJ1-1; D call uncertain. CDR3 size: 13 residues. Trimming pared 7 bases from V and 1 base from J, leaving 10 bases between. The germline V gene has CDR1 MNHNS and CDR2 SASEGT.

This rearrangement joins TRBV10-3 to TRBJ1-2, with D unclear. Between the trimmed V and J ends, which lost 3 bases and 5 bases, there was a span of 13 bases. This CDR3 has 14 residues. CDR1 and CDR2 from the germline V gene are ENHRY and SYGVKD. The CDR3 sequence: CAISDSQNSYGYTF. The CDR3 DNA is TGTGCCATCAGTGATTCCCAGAACTCATATGGCTACACCTTC.

CDR3 amino acids: CASSSRLAGSYNEQFF. The CDR3 DNA reads TGTGCCAGTAGTTCACGTCTAGCGGGATCCTACAATGAGCAGTTCTTC. The V gene is TRBV19, the J gene TRBJ2-1; 9 bases align to TRBD2. Losses at the gene ends were 5 bases for V and 1 base for J; bases not matched to a gene: 6. Germline assignment: CDR1 LNHDA and CDR2 SQIVND (reference sequence). CDR3 size: 16 residues.

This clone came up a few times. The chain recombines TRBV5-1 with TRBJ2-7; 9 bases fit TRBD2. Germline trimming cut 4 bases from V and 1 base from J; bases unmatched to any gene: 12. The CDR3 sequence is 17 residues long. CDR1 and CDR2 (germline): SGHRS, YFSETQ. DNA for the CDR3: TGCGCCAGCAGCCCGACAACGTTAGCGGGAGCGTCCTACGAGCAGTACTTC. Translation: CASSPTTLAGASYEQYF.

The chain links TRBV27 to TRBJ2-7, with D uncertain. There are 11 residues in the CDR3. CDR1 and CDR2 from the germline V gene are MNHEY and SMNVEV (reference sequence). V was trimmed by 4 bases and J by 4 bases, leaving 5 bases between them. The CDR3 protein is CASSSWYEQYF. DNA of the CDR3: TGTGCCAGCAGTTCATGGTACGAGCAGTACTTC.

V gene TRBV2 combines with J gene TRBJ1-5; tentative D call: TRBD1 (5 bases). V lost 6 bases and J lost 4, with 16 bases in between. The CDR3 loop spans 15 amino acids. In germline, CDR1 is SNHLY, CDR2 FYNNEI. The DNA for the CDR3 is TGTGCCAGCAGCTCCCTCGACAGTAGGAATCAGCCCCAGCATTTT. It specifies CASSSLDSRNQPQHF.

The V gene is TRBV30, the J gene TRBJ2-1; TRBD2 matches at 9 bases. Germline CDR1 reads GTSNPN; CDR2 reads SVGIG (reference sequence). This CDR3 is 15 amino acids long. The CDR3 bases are TGTGCACAAAAACCGGGACTAGCTAAGTACAATGAGCAGTTCTTC. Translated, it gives CAQKPGLAKYNEQFF.

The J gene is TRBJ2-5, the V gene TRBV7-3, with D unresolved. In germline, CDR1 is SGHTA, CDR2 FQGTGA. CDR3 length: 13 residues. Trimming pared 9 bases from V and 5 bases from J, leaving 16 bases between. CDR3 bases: TGTGCCAGGGCTAAGCGTAGCATGGAGACCCAGTACTTC. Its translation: CARAKRSMETQYF.

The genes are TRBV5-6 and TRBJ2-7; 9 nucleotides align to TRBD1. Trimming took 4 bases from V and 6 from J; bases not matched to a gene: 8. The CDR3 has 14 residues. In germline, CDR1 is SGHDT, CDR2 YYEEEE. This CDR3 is CASSPADRGGEQYF. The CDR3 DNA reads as TGTGCCAGCAGCCCGGCGGACAGGGGAGGCGAGCAGTACTTC.